Listed below are T cell receptor beta chains from one sample, sequenced in a study of shared clonotypes between healthy human individuals. Some clones are missing from TCRdb's copy, which holds only in-frame ones; the method was immunoSEQ multiplex PCR. The sample has about 470,000 clones, about 85% seen once. The sample consisted of PBMCs. Source of these receptors: a woman aged 40 to 55 in good health. Some clones in this sample may be carry-over from other donors' samples. Each CDR3 is given with its conserved first and last residue. A D gene is named only where the DNA matches it firmly. Some rows have no size entry. The others give once, few or many, or a class for an expanded clone.

cdr3_aa cdr3_nt v_call clone_size d_call cdr3_length j_call
CASSYSSRGLFF TGTGCCAGCAGTTACTCCAGTAGGGGACTGTTTTTT TRBV6-5 . . 12 TRBJ1-4
CASSVGTFYGYTF TGTGCCAGCAGCGTCGGGACCTTCTATGGCTACACCTTC TRBV5-4 . . 13 TRBJ1-2
CASSESRDSLTGELFF TGCGCCAGCAGTGAGTCGAGGGACTCTCTCACCGGGGAGCTGTTTTTT TRBV10-1 . . 16 TRBJ2-2
CASSVYRALNEKLFF TGTGCCAGCAGTGTCTACAGGGCCCTTAATGAAAAACTGTTTTTT TRBV6-1 . . 15 TRBJ1-4
CASSDKTGGPTGELFF TGTGCCAGCAGTGATAAAACAGGGGGCCCCACCGGGGAGCTGTTTTTT TRBV6-4 . TRBD1 16 TRBJ2-2
CASSETSGAAYEQYF TGTGCCAGCAGCGAGACTAGCGGGGCCGCCTACGAGCAGTACTTC TRBV7-8 . TRBD2 15 TRBJ2-7
CASSTPGLAAEQYF TGTGCCAGTAGTACGCCGGGACTAGCGGCCGAGCAGTACTTC TRBV19 many TRBD2 14 TRBJ2-7
CASSLVGVRGPRAKNIQYF TGTGCCAGCAGCTTAGTTGGGGTACGGGGACCCCGGGCCAAAAACATTCAGTACTTC TRBV11-2 . . 19 TRBJ2-4
CASSFIAGGGDTQYF TGCGCCAGCAGCTTCATAGCGGGAGGGGGAGATACGCAGTATTTT TRBV5-1 . TRBD2 15 TRBJ2-3
CASSIGGLVLATEAFF TGTGCCAGTAGTATCGGGGGGCTGGTCTTAGCGACTGAAGCTTTCTTT TRBV19 . . 16 TRBJ1-1
CASSQEARTLYGYTF TGCGCCAGCAGCCAAGAAGCGCGGACACTTTATGGCTACACCTTC TRBV4-1 . . 15 TRBJ1-2
CASSGEGGGYQPQHF TGTGCCAGCAGCGGGGAGGGGGGCGGCTATCAGCCCCAGCATTTT TRBV5-8 many . 15 TRBJ1-5
CASSHQGQSNQPQHF TGTGCCAGCAGCCACCAGGGACAGAGCAATCAGCCCCAGCATTTT TRBV4-2 . TRBD1 15 TRBJ1-5
CASSLGTNPAYEQYF TGCGCCAGCAGCTTGGGGACTAACCCCGCCTACGAGCAGTACTTC TRBV5-1 . . 15 TRBJ2-7
CASSESLAGGNEQFF TGTGCCAGCAGTGAATCACTAGCGGGAGGGAATGAGCAGTTCTTC TRBV25-1 . TRBD2 15 TRBJ2-1
CAIKEPGLEYNEQFF TGTGCCATCAAAGAACCGGGACTAGAGTACAATGAGCAGTTCTTC TRBV10-3 . TRBD2 15 TRBJ2-1
CAARATGGSREQYF TGTGCCGCCCGGGCGACAGGGGGCTCCCGCGAGCAGTACTTC TRBV28 . TRBD1 14 TRBJ2-7
CASTGRVSQPQHF TGTGCCAGCACCGGCAGGGTAAGTCAGCCCCAGCATTTT TRBV6-1 . . 13 TRBJ1-5
CASSPGTSGRIDTQYF TGTGCCAGCAGCCCGGGGACTAGCGGGAGAATAGATACGCAGTATTTT TRBV11-3 . TRBD2 16 TRBJ2-3
CASSPGGLDNQPQHF TGTGCCAGCTCACCCGGGGGCCTTGACAATCAGCCCCAGCATTTT TRBV18 . . 15 TRBJ1-5
CASSIGLLDTQYF TGTGCCAGTAGTATTGGCCTATTGGATACGCAGTATTTT TRBV19 . . 13 TRBJ2-3
CASSSSVHSNQPQHF TGTGCCAGCAGTTCGAGCGTTCATAGCAATCAGCCCCAGCATTTT TRBV6-6 . . 15 TRBJ1-5
CASSPSSQGGGELFF TGTGCCAGCAGCCCCTCGTCCCAGGGAGGTGGGGAGCTGTTTTTT TRBV7-3 once . 15 TRBJ2-2
CASGDRGFSEKLFF TGTGCCAGCGGGGACAGGGGTTTTTCCGAAAAACTGTTTTTT TRBV2 . TRBD1 14 TRBJ1-4
CASSWGLAGGAYNEQFF TGCGCCAGCAGCTGGGGACTAGCGGGAGGGGCCTACAATGAGCAGTTCTTC TRBV5-1 . TRBD2 17 TRBJ2-1
CASSQAFGDEQYF TGTGCCAGCAGCCAAGCATTCGGTGACGAGCAGTACTTC TRBV14 . . 13 TRBJ2-7
CASSSRQGALGKGYTF TGTGCCAGCAGCTCTAGACAGGGGGCCCTAGGTAAGGGCTACACCTTC TRBV7-2 . TRBD1 16 TRBJ1-2
CAWSDSRNQPQHF TGTGCCTGGAGCGACAGCCGCAATCAGCCCCAGCATTTT TRBV30 . . 13 TRBJ1-5
CASTLEGLTDTQYF TGTGCCAGCACCCTAGAAGGCCTCACAGATACGCAGTATTTT TRBV7-9 many . 14 TRBJ2-3
CASSIRSSSYEQYF TGTGCCAGTAGTATACGATCGAGCTCCTACGAGCAGTACTTC TRBV19 . . 14 TRBJ2-7
CASSIWSGQGAYEQYF TGTGCCAGTAGTATATGGTCGGGACAGGGGGCCTACGAGCAGTACTTC TRBV19 few TRBD1 16 TRBJ2-7
CASARGQRTEAFF TGCGCCAGCGCCAGGGGGCAACGCACTGAAGCTTTCTTT TRBV10-2 . TRBD1 13 TRBJ1-1
CASSLMAGLYGYTF TGTGCCAGCAGTTTAATGGCAGGGCTCTATGGCTACACCTTC TRBV27 few . 14 TRBJ1-2
CAWSALGITEAFF TGTGCCTGGAGTGCATTGGGTATCACTGAAGCTTTCTTT TRBV30 . . 13 TRBJ1-1
CASSELGEYGYTF TGCGCCAGCAGTGAACTGGGAGAATATGGCTACACCTTC TRBV10-2 once . 13 TRBJ1-2
CASTHYPGGYEQYF TGTGCCAGTACCCACTACCCGGGAGGATACGAGCAGTACTTC TRBV5-6 . TRBD2 14 TRBJ2-7
CASSLWRENTEAFF TGTGCCAGCAGCTTATGGCGGGAGAACACTGAAGCTTTCTTT TRBV7-8 . . 14 TRBJ1-1
CASSADRADYGYTF TGTGCCAGCAGCGCCGACAGGGCTGACTATGGCTACACCTTC TRBV11-1 . TRBD1 14 TRBJ1-2
CASTSGTGDYEQYF TGTGCCAGTACATCCGGGACAGGGGACTACGAGCAGTACTTC TRBV19 once TRBD1 14 TRBJ2-7
CASRGTVWEQYF TGTGCCAGCAGGGGGACAGTATGGGAGCAGTACTTC TRBV6-1 . TRBD1 12 TRBJ2-7
CASSPFSRGLQETQYF TGTGCCAGCAGTCCCTTTTCCAGGGGGCTTCAAGAGACCCAGTACTTC TRBV7-9 once TRBD1 16 TRBJ2-5
CASSPDNGGQPQHF TGTGCCAGCTCACCAGACAATGGCGGTCAGCCCCAGCATTTT TRBV18 . . 14 TRBJ1-5
CASSPGGQRLGEQYF TGTGCCAGCAGCCCCGGGGGACAGCGGCTCGGGGAGCAGTACTTC TRBV4-2 . . 15 TRBJ2-7
CASSPPMGTGANVLTF TGTGCCAGCTCGCCCCCGATGGGGACTGGGGCCAACGTCCTGACTTTC TRBV18 few . 16 TRBJ2-6
CATSRLGPGHEQYF TGTGCCACCAGCAGATTAGGGCCCGGCCACGAGCAGTACTTC TRBV15 . . 14 TRBJ2-7
CASNPLGNTGELFF TGTGCCAGCAATCCCCTTGGGAACACCGGGGAGCTGTTTTTT TRBV27 . . 14 TRBJ2-2
CASSLGLAGHSEQFF TGTGCCAGCAGCTTAGGACTAGCGGGACACTCAGAGCAGTTCTTC TRBV7-2 . TRBD2 15 TRBJ2-1
CASSALAAKHNEQFF TGTGCCAGCAGTGCACTAGCGGCTAAACACAATGAGCAGTTCTTC TRBV6-5 . TRBD2 15 TRBJ2-1
CASSLQPGLPNYGYTF TGCGCCAGCAGCTTACAACCGGGACTACCGAACTATGGCTACACCTTC TRBV5-1 . . 16 TRBJ1-2
CSEDRGINEQFF TGCAGCGAGGACAGGGGGATCAATGAGCAGTTCTTC TRBV29-1 . TRBD1 12 TRBJ2-1
CASSFQGANYYGYTF TGTGCCAGCAGTTTTCAGGGGGCCAATTACTATGGCTACACCTTC TRBV28 many TRBD1 15 TRBJ1-2